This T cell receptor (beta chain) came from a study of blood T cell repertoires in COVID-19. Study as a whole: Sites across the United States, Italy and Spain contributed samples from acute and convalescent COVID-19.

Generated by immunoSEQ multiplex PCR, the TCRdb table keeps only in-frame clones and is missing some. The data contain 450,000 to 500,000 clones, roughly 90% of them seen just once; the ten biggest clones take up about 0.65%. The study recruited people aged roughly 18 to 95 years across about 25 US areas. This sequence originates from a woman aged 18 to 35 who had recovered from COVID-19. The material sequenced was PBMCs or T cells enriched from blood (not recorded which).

The CDR3 coding sequence is TGCGCCAGCCACGAATCAAGGGACAGATATCAGCCCCAGCATTTT. Encoded protein: CASHESRDRYQPQHF. This rearrangement joins TRBV10-1 to TRBJ1-5, with TRBD1 matching 7 bases. This CDR3 has 15 residues. J lost 5 bases, V lost 8 bases, and 12 bases had no gene match. Per the germline V gene, CDR1 is WNHNN and CDR2 is SYGVQD (reference sequence).